Detailed here is one TCR beta chain. Antigen: not known. The data are from a study of cytomegalovirus exposure and HLA in healthy donors. Study-level findings and limits: A prior analysis recorded that most TCR beta V segments were productive about 90% or about 30% of the time. TRBV6-2, TRBV6-3 and some other V segments were excluded as indistinguishable. For TCR beta chains, V- and J-gene trimming was later linked to a missense DCLRE1C variant.

Primers included in the PCR were 60 Vbeta and 13 Jbeta primers. Sequenced by immunoSEQ multiplex PCR; TCRdb stores in-frame clones only, minus some. This sample has 150,000 to 200,000 clones; under 80% occur once, and the top ten carry 2% to 3%. The CDR3 sequence is 14 residues long. Germline CDR1 reads MNHEY; CDR2 reads SMNVEV (reference sequence). Trimming stripped 1 base from V and 3 bases from J, with 9 bases between. The TCR comes from a human donor in good health. The sample was PBMCs. The rearrangement links TRBV27 to TRBJ1-2; no definite D call. This CDR3 is CASSLYGSYYGYTF. The CDR3 DNA reads as TGTGCCAGCAGTTTATACGGGTCCTACTATGGCTACACCTTC.